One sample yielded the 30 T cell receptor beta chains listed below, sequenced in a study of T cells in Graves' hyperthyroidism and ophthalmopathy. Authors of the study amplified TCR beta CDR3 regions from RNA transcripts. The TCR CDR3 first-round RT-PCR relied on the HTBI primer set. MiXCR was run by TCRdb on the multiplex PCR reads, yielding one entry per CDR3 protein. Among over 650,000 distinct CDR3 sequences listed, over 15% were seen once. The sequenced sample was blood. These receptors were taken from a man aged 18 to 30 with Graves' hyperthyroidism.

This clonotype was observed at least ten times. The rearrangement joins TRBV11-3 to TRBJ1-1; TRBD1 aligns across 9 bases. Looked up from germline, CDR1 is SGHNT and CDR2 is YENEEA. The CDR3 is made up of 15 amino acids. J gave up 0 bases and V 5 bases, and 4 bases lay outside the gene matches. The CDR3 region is CASSPRQGVNTEAFF. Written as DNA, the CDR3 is TGTGCCAGCAGCCCGCGACAGGGGGTGAACACTGAAGCTTTCTTT. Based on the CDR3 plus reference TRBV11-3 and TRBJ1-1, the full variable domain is EAGVVQSPRYKIIEKKQPVAFWCNPISGHNTLYWYLQNLGQGPELLIRYENEEAVDDSQLPKDRFSAERLKGVDSTLKIQPAELGDSAVYLCASSPRQGVNTEAFFGQGTRLTVV.

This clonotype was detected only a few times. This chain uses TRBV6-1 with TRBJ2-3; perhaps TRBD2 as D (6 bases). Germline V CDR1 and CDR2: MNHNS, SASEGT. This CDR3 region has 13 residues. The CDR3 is CASGAPSTDTQYF. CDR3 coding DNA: TGTGCTAGCGGAGCCCCTAGCACAGATACGCAGTATTTT.

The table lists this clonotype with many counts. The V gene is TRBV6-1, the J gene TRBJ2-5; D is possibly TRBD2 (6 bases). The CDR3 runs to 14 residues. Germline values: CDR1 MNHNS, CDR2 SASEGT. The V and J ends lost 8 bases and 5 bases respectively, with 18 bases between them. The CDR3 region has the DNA TGTGCCAGCGGCTACATCCGACGGGGGGAGACCCAGTACTTC. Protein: CASGYIRRGETQYF.

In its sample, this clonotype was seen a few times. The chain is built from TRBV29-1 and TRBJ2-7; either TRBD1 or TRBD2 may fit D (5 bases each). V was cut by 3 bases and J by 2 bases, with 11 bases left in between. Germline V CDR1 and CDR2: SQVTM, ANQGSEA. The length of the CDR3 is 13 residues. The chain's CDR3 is CSVEGTSTYEQYF. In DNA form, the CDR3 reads TGCAGCGTTGAGGGGACCTCCACCTACGAGCAGTACTTC.

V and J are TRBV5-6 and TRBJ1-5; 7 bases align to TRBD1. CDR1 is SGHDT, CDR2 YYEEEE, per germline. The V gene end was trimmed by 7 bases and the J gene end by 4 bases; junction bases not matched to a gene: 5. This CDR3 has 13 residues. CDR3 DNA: TGTGCCAGCCCCAGGGGGGATAATCAGCCCCAGCATTTT. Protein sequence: CASPRGDNQPQHF.

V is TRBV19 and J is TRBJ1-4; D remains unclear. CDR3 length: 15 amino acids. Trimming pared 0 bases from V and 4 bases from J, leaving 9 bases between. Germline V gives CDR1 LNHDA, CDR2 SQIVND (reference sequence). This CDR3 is CASSIDRQLNEKLFF. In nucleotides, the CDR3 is TGTGCCAGTAGTATAGATCGCCAGCTTAATGAAAAACTGTTTTTT.

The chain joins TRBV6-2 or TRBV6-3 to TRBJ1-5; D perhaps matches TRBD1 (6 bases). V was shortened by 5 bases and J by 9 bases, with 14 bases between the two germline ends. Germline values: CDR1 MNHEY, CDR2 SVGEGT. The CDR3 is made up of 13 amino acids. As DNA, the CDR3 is TGTGCCAGCAGTGAGGGACACCGGGCGCCCCAGCATTTT. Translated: CASSEGHRAPQHF.

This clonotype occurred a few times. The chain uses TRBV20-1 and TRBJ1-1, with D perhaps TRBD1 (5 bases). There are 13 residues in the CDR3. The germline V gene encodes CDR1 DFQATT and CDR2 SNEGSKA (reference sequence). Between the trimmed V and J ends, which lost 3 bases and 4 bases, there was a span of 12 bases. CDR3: CSARGLQGTEAFF. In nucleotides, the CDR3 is TGCAGTGCTAGGGGACTCCAAGGCACTGAAGCTTTCTTT.

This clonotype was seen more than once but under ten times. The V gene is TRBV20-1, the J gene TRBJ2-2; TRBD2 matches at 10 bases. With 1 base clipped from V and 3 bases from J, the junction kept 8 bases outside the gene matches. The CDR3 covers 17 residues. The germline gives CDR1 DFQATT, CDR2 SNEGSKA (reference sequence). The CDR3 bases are TGCAGTGCTAGAGTCCCCCTAGCGGGAGACGACACCGGGGAGCTGTTTTTT. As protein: CSARVPLAGDDTGELFF.

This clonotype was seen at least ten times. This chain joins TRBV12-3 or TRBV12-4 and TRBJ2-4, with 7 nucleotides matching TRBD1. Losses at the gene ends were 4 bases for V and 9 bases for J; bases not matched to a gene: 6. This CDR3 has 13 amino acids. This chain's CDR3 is CASSSGTVFIQYF. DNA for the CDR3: TGTGCCAGCAGTTCCGGGACAGTCTTCATTCAGTACTTC.

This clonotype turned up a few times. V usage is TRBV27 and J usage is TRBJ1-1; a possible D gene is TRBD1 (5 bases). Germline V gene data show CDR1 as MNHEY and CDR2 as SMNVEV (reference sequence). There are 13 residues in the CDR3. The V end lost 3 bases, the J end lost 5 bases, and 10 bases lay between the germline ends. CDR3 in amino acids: CASSFDRRTEAFF. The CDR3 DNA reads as TGTGCCAGCAGTTTTGACAGAAGGACTGAAGCTTTCTTT.

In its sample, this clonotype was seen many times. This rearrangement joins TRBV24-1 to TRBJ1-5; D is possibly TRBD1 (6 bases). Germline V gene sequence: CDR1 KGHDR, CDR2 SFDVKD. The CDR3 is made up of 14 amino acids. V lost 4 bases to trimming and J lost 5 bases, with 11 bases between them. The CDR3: CATSEQGYDQPQHF. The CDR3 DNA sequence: TGTGCCACCAGTGAACAGGGTTACGATCAGCCCCAGCATTTT.

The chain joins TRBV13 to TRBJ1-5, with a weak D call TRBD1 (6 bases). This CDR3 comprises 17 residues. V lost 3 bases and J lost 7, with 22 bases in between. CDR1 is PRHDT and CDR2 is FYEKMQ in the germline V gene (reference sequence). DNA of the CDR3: TGTGCCAGCAGCTTGGATTTTCACAGGGACCTCGGGCAGCCCCAGCATTTT. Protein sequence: CASSLDFHRDLGQPQHF.

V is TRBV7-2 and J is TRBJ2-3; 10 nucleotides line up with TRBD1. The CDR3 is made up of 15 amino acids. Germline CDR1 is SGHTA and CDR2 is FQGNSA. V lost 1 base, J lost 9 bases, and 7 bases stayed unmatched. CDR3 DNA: TGTGCCAGCAGCTTAGACGGGACAGGGGCAAGGACGCAGTATTTT. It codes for CASSLDGTGARTQYF.

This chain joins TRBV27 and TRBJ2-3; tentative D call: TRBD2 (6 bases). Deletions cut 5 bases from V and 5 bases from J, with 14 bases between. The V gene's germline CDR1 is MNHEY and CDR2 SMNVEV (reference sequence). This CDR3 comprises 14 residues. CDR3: CASSPGLPEDTQYF. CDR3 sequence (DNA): TGTGCCAGCAGTCCGGGACTTCCGGAAGATACGCAGTATTTT.

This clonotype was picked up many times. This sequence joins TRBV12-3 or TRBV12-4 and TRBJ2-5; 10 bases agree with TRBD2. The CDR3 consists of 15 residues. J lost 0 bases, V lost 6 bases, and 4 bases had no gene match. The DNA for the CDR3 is TGTGCCAGCAGGGTACTAGCGGGACACCAAGAGACCCAGTACTTC. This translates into CASRVLAGHQETQYF.

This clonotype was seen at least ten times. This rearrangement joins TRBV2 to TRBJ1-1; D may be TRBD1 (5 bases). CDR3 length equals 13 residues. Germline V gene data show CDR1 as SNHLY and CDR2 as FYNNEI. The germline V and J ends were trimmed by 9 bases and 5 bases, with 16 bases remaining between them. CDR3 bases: TGTGCCAGGCGCAGGGAGGGGATTACTGAAGCTTTCTTT. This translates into CARRREGITEAFF.

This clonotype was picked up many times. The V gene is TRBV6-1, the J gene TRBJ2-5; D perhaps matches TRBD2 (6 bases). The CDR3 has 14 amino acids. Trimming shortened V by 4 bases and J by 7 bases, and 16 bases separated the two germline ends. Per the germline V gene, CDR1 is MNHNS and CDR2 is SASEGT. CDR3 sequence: CASSGMGTEGTQYF. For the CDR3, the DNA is TGTGCCAGCAGTGGGATGGGGACGGAGGGGACCCAGTACTTC.

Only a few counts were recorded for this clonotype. In DNA, the CDR3 is TGCAGCGTTGAAGCAGCGGGCTCCTACAATGAGCAGTTCTTC. Translating gives CSVEAAGSYNEQFF. The rearrangement joins TRBV29-1 to TRBJ2-1; possible D gene TRBD2, 6 bases. CDR1 and CDR2 from the germline V gene are SQVTM and ANQGSEA. Trimming cost V 1 base and J 0 bases, with 7 bases left between them. The CDR3 spans 14 residues.

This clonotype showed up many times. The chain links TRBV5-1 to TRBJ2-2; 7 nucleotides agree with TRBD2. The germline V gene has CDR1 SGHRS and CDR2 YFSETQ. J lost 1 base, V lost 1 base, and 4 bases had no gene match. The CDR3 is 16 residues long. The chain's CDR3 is CASSLRTSGNTGELFF. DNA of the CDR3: TGCGCCAGCAGCTTGCGGACTAGTGGGAACACCGGGGAGCTGTTTTTT.

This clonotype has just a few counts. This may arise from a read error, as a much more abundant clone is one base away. In nucleotides, the CDR3 is TGCAGTGTTAGATCACGACAGTCCACCAGGGTCTACAATGAGCAGTTCTTC. Amino acid sequence: CSVRSRQSTRVYNEQFF. The rearrangement joins TRBV20-1 to TRBJ2-1; a weak D match, TRBD1 (5 bases). The CDR3 contains 17 residues. CDR1 is DFQATT and CDR2 is SNEGSKA in the germline V gene (reference sequence).

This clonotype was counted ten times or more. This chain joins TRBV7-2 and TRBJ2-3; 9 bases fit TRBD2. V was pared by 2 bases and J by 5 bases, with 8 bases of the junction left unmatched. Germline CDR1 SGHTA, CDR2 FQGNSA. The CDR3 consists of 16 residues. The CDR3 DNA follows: TGTGCCAGCAGCTTATATAGCGGGAGAGTAATAGATACGCAGTATTTT. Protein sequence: CASSLYSGRVIDTQYF. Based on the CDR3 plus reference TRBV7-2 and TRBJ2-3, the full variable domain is GAGVSQSPSNKVTEKGKDVELRCDPISGHTALYWYRQSLGQGLEFLIYFQGNSAPDKSGLPSDRFSAERTGGSVSTLTIQRTQQEDSAVYLCASSLYSGRVIDTQYFGPGTRLTVL.

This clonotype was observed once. CDR3 DNA sequence: TGTGCCAGCAGTCCCGGGACAGCCCTCTATGGCTACACCTTC. Residues: CASSPGTALYGYTF. The chain combines TRBV28 with TRBJ1-2; 7 bases are shared with TRBD1. V shed 5 bases, J shed 4 bases, and the junction held 7 bases outside the gene matches. CDR3 length: 14 amino acids. In germline, CDR1 is MDHEN, CDR2 SYDVKM.

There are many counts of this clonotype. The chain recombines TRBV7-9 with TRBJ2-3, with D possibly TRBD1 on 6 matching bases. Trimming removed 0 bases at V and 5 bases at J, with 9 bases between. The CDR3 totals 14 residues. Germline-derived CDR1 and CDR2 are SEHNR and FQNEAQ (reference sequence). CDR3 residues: CASSLAEQGDTQYF. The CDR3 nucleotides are TGTGCCAGCAGCTTAGCGGAACAGGGAGATACGCAGTATTTT.

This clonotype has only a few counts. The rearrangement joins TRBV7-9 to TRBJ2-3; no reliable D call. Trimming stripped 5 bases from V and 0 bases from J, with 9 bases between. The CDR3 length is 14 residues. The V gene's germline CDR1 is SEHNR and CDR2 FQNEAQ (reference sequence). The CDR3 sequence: CASSPTESTDTQYF. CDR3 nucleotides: TGTGCCAGCAGCCCGACGGAGAGCACAGATACGCAGTATTTT.

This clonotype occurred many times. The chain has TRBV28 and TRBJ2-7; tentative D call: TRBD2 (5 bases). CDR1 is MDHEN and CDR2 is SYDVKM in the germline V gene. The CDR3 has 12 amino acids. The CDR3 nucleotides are TGTGCGGCGAGTAGCGCCTCCTACGAGCAGTACTTC. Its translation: CAASSASYEQYF. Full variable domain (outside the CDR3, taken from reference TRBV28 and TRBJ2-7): DVKVTQSSRYLVKRTGEKVFLECVQDMDHENMFWYRQDPGLGLRLIYFSYDVKMKEKGDIPEGYSVSREKKERFSLILESASTNQTSMYLCAASSASYEQYFGPGTRLTVT.

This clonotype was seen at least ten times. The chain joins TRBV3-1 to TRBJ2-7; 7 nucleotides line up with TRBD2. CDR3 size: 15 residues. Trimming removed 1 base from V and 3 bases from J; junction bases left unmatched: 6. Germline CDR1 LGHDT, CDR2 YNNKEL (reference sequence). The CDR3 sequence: CASSQAAGVGYEQYF. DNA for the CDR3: TGTGCCAGCAGCCAAGCTGCGGGAGTCGGCTACGAGCAGTACTTC.

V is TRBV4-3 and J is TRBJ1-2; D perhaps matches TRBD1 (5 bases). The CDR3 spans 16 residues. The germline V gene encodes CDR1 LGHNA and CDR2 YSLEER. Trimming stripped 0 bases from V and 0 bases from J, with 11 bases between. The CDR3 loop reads CASSQDGTAANYGYTF. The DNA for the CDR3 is TGCGCCAGCAGCCAAGACGGGACCGCAGCTAACTATGGCTACACCTTC.

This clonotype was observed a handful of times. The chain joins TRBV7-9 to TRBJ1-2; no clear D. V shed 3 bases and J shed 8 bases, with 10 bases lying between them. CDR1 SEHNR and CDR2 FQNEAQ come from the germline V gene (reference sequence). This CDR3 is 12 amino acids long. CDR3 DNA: TGTGCCAGCAGCTTCCGTCACGGGGGCTACACCTTC. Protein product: CASSFRHGGYTF.

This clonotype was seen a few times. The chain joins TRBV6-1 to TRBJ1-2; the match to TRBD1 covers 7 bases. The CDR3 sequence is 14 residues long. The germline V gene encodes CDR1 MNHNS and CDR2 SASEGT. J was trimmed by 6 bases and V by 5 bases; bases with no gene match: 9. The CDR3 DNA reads TGTGCCAGCAGTTATGGAAGGGGGCGGCATGGCTACACCTTC. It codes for CASSYGRGRHGYTF.